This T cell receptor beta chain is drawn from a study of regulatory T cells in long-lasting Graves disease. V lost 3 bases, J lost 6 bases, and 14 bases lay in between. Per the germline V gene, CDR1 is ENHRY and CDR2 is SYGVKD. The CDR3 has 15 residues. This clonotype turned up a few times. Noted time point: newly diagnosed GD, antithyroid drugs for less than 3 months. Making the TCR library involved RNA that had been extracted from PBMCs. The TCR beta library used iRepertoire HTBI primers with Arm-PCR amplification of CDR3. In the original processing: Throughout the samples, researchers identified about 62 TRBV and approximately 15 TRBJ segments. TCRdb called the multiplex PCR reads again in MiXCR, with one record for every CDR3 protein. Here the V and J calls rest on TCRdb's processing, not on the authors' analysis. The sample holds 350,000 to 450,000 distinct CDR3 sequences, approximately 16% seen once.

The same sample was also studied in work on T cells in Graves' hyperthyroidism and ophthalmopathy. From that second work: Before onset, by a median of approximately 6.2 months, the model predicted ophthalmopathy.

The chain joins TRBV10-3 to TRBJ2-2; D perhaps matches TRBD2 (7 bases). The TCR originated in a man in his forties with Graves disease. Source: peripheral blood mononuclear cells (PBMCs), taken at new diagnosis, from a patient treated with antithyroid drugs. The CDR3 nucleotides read TGTGCCATCAGTGAAAATGAGGGGGGGCCCGGGGAGCTGTTTTTT. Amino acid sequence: CAISENEGGPGELFF.